These T cell receptor beta chains were read from a single sample in a study of vaccination and CD4 T cells after COVID-19. TCRdb analysed the PCR reads with MiXCR anew, one entry per CDR3 protein. Among about 20,000 distinct CDR3 sequences listed, 45% to 70% were seen once. No antigen is known for these receptors. The specimen was CD4+ T cells from blood, cultured in vitro. The source is a human donor who had recovered from COVID-19. CDR3s include the opening cysteine and the closing phenylalanine or tryptophan. D genes are given only for firm matches. Where a row states a size, it is once, few, many or the class of an expanded clone; other rows omit it.

j_call clone_size v_call d_call cdr3_aa cdr3_nt
TRBJ1-2 . TRBV6-4 . CASSEDGNYGYTF TGTGCCAGCAGTGAGGACGGGAACTATGGCTACACCTTC
TRBJ1-5 . TRBV6-2/TRBV6-3 TRBD1 CASRDRTVNQPQHF TGTGCCAGCAGGGACAGGACGGTCAATCAGCCCCAGCATTTT
TRBJ1-6 . TRBV20-1 . CSARAGGTTRDSPLHF TGCAGTGCTAGGGCCGGAGGGACAACGAGGGATTCACCCCTCCACTTT
TRBJ2-5 once TRBV4-1 . CASSQDRRMTGRETQYF TGCGCCAGCAGCCAAGATAGGCGGATGACGGGACGAGAGACCCAGTACTTC
TRBJ2-1 . TRBV11-1 TRBD1 CASSLATGGSEQFF TGTGCCAGCAGCTTAGCGACAGGGGGTAGTGAGCAGTTCTTC
TRBJ1-1 few TRBV7-6 TRBD1 CASSSGGPEAFF TGTGCCAGCAGCTCAGGGGGCCCTGAAGCTTTCTTT
TRBJ2-3 . TRBV24-1 TRBD1 CATSGQGGDTQYF TGTGCCACCAGTGGACAGGGCGGCGATACGCAGTATTTT
TRBJ2-3 . TRBV11-3 TRBD1 CASSSPGTGDEYTQYF TGTGCCAGCAGCTCCCCGGGGACAGGGGACGAGTATACGCAGTATTTT
TRBJ1-1 . TRBV2 . CASSDNRLEAFF TGTGCCAGCAGTGATAACAGACTTGAAGCTTTCTTT
TRBJ1-3 few TRBV28 . CASSGDRSISGNTIYF TGTGCCAGCAGTGGGGACCGTTCTATATCTGGAAACACCATATATTTT
TRBJ1-1 once TRBV5-4 . CASSWGSAVNTEAFF TGTGCCAGCAGCTGGGGCTCAGCAGTGAACACTGAAGCTTTCTTT
TRBJ1-1 . TRBV2 . CASTVGLNTEAFF TGTGCCAGCACGGTCGGGTTGAACACTGAAGCTTTCTTT
TRBJ1-1 . TRBV5-1 . CASRSTWNTEAFF TGCGCCAGCAGGTCAACCTGGAACACTGAAGCTTTCTTT
TRBJ2-4 . TRBV28 . CASSLSGWARGTSNIQYF TGTGCCAGCAGTTTAAGTGGCTGGGCCAGGGGAACGTCGAACATTCAGTACTTC
TRBJ2-2 . TRBV15 TRBD1 CATSRDPRGMGTGELFF TGTGCCACCAGCAGAGACCCCAGGGGGATGGGCACCGGGGAGCTGTTTTTT
TRBJ2-7 . TRBV10-3 . CAISGGDEQYF TGTGCCATCTCAGGGGGGGACGAGCAGTACTTC
TRBJ1-5 . TRBV20-1 . CSASDRRSNQPQHF TGCAGTGCTTCTGACAGGAGAAGCAATCAGCCCCAGCATTTT
TRBJ1-6 . TRBV7-3 . CASSLNPGRYNSPLHF TGTGCCAGCAGCTTAAACCCGGGACGGTATAATTCACCCCTCCACTTT